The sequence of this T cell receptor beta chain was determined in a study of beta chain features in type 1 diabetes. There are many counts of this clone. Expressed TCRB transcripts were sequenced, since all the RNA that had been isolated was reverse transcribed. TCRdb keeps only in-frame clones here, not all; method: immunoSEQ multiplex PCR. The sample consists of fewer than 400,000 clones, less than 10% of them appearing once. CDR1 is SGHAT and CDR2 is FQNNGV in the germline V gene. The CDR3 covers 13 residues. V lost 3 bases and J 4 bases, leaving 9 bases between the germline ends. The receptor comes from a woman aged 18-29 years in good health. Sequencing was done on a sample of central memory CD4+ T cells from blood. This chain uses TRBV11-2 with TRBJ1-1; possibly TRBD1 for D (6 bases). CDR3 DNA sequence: TGTGCCAGCAGCTTCACAGGGAGCACTGAAGCTTTCTTT. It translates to CASSFTGSTEAFF.